This TCR beta chain stems from a study of blood T cell repertoires in COVID-19 (dated by TCRdb to the early 2020s). At the level of the whole study: Samples covering the acute and convalescent phases of COVID-19 were provided by collaborators in the United States, Italy and Spain. The samples were drawn from the first 160 participants of the ongoing ImmuneRACE study and from roughly 1,300 subjects provided by 6 global collaborators. A de-identified subject ID, COVID-19 status, age in years and sex were almost always included in the sample metadata. HLA class I and class II types, where available, came from metadata supplied by the sample provider rather than from assay-based typing. A freely available public database, intended as a resource for researchers studying the immune response to SARS-CoV-2, is where the repertoires were released. The dataset comprised deeply sampled blood TCRbeta repertoires from subjects exposed to, actively infected with, or recovered from COVID-19. The prospective study material was composed of cDNA or gDNA derived from T cells, B-cell-depleted T cells, or PBMCs.

The immunoSEQ Assay, a bias-controlled multiplex PCR, was used to amplify TCRbeta CDR3 regions from genomic DNA. The study's processing was this. Within the assay, amplification of reference gene primers was used to estimate how many nucleated cells each sample contained. To quantify the absolute abundance of each unique TCRbeta CDR3 rearrangement, sequence reads were collapsed and filtered. For each sample, productive Simpson clonality was calculated as the square root of Simpson's diversity index across productive rearrangements. In its TCRdb copy, this immuneACCESS table keeps in-frame sequences only and misses some clones. Where compared with another copy, unresolved V genes explain less than half of these, and the others have no known cause. The V and J calls and the clone size are those of that table, but D and trimming were determined from the DNA. The sample includes about 200,000 clones, with just under 85% observed a single time. In total, the top ten clones hold 7.5% to 8% of the sample.

The CDR3 runs 14 amino acids, cysteine and phenylalanine included. The kept DNA is CDR3 alone, 42 bases in frame from the first base. The germline V gene (reference sequence) gives CDR1 as LNHNV and CDR2 as YYDKDF. V was cut back by 1 base and J by 5 bases, leaving a gap of 9 bases between them. For this clone: What antigen it recognizes has not been identified. No qualities accompany the bases; no much larger clone lies one base away.

The collaborating institutions used their own protocols to collect whole blood in K2EDTA tubes. Collaborator samples were shipped for TCRbeta analysis as frozen whole blood, isolated PBMCs, or DNA extracted from either sample type. What the authors observed across the whole study: The amount of clinical and demographic metadata varied by source and participant and was provided uncurated.

Sequencing was performed on peripheral blood. Rearrangement joined TRBV15 to TRBJ1-5; the best D guess is TRBD1, with 6 bases matching. This clonotype was obtained from a woman aged 45-60 years with active or convalescent COVID-19. The CDR3: CATSRGGGDQPQHF. The DNA sequence is TGTGCCACCAGCAGAGGAGGGGGGGATCAGCCCCAGCATTTT.